The next 16 T cell receptor beta chains were all read from a single sample in a study of beta chain features in type 1 diabetes. Expressed TCRB transcripts were sequenced after all isolated RNA was converted to cDNA. Profiling relied on immunoSEQ multiplex PCR, and the TCRdb table lists in-frame clones only, not all of them. The sample gives more than 350,000 clones, about an eighth of which show up once; roughly 0.046% is in the top ten. Material: naive CD4+ T cells from blood. These receptors were collected from a woman aged 18-35 years in good health.

The sample holds a few counts of this clone. The chain links TRBV28 to TRBJ2-3; 7 bases line up with TRBD1. CDR1 is MDHEN, CDR2 SYDVKM, per germline. The CDR3 has 15 residues. The V gene end was trimmed by 8 bases and the J gene end by 2 bases; junction bases not matched to a gene: 10. The CDR3 reads CASRSRDRDTDTQYF. For the CDR3, the DNA is TGTGCCAGCCGGTCCCGGGACAGAGACACAGATACGCAGTATTTT.

The chain couples TRBV7-6 to TRBJ2-3; either TRBD1 or TRBD2 may fit D (5 bases each). V lost 1 base and J lost 1, with 9 bases in between. From germline, CDR1 is SGHVS and CDR2 FNYEAQ. The CDR3 covers 15 residues. The CDR3 loop reads CASSLVGAGTDTQYF. The CDR3 DNA follows: TGTGCCAGCAGCTTAGTCGGGGCCGGCACAGATACGCAGTATTTT.

With respect to this clone: This specimen includes other DNA sequences encoding the same CDR3. The genes are TRBV6-5 and TRBJ2-3; D is perhaps TRBD2 (5 bases). V lost 8 bases and J 0 bases, leaving 9 bases between the germline ends. The CDR3 is made up of 13 amino acids. CDR1 MNHEY and CDR2 SVGAGI come from the germline V gene. The CDR3 reads CASRGTSTDTQYF. Written as DNA, the CDR3 is TGTGCCAGCCGGGGAACTAGCACAGATACGCAGTATTTT.

The chain carries TRBV18 and TRBJ2-1; TRBD1 might be the D (5 bases). The CDR3 length is 18 residues. Trimming pared 4 bases from V and 0 bases from J, leaving 19 bases between. From germline, CDR1 is KGHSH and CDR2 LQKENI. CDR3 in amino acids: CASSLINRQWSSYNEQFF. CDR3 bases: TGTGCCAGCTCACTGATTAACCGACAGTGGAGCTCCTACAATGAGCAGTTCTTC.

This clone was counted between two and nine times. The chain links TRBV5-1 to TRBJ2-1; TRBD1 matches at 9 bases. CDR3 size: 15 residues. The V gene end was trimmed by 6 bases and the J gene end by 10 bases; junction bases not matched to a gene: 14. Germline assignment: CDR1 SGHRS and CDR2 YFSETQ. The CDR3 loop is CASTSYGQGSEEQFF. The CDR3 DNA reads TGCGCCAGCACTTCATATGGACAGGGGTCCGAGGAGCAGTTCTTC.

The chain couples TRBV4-2 to TRBJ2-1; D may be TRBD2 (5 bases). This CDR3 spans 16 amino acids. Germline V lookup: CDR1 LGHNA, CDR2 YNFKEQ. The V and J ends lost 1 base and 7 bases respectively, with 17 bases between them. The CDR3 DNA reads as TGTGCCAGCAGCCAAGTGCTTGCTAGCATTATAAATGAGCAGTTCTTC. This sequence encodes CASSQVLASIINEQFF.

V usage is TRBV7-2 and J usage is TRBJ2-1; D is unresolved. Germline lookup yields CDR1 SGHTA and CDR2 FQGNSA. This CDR3 has 14 amino acids. The ends were cut back, 2 bases at V and 10 bases at J, with 15 bases in the middle. The CDR3 bases are TGTGCCAGCAGCTTACTGAGCCCTACTGTAGAGCAGTTCTTC. Its translation is CASSLLSPTVEQFF.

This clone was found a few times. The rearrangement uses TRBV6-1 and TRBJ2-4, with D hard to call. Germline V gene data show CDR1 as MNHNS and CDR2 as SASEGT. CDR3 size: 16 residues. The ends were cut back, 1 base at V and 1 base at J, with 11 bases in the middle. Here the CDR3 reads CASSEEWVGAKNIQYF. The DNA of the CDR3 is TGTGCCAGCAGTGAAGAGTGGGTTGGGGCCAAAAACATTCAGTACTTC.

This clone showed up just a few times. The chain joins TRBV11-1 to TRBJ2-1; TRBD1 agrees at 7 bases. CDR3 size: 15 residues. The ends lost 4 bases at V and 5 bases at J; junction bases unmatched: 8. The germline V gene encodes CDR1 SGHAT and CDR2 FQDESV (reference sequence). CDR3 loop: CASSSTGEGDNEQFF. In DNA form, the CDR3 reads TGTGCCAGCAGCTCAACAGGGGAAGGGGACAATGAGCAGTTCTTC.

This rearrangement joins TRBV7-6 to TRBJ2-1, with D possibly being TRBD2 (5 bases). The V gene lost 5 bases and the J gene lost 0 bases, with 14 bases spanning the gap. Germline CDR1 and CDR2: SGHVS and FNYEAQ. The CDR3 loop spans 16 amino acids. The CDR3 loop reads CASSKEGIPSYNEQFF. The CDR3 coding sequence is TGTGCCAGCAGCAAAGAGGGAATTCCCTCCTACAATGAGCAGTTCTTC.

This clone was detected a few times. V and J are TRBV29-1 and TRBJ1-1; unclear D gene. The CDR3 totals 13 residues. V shed 5 bases and J shed 1 base, with 11 bases lying between them. CDR1 is SQVTM and CDR2 is ANQGSEA in the germline V gene. DNA of the CDR3: TGCAGCGTTTCGGTAGGGTGGAACACTGAAGCTTTCTTT. Translating gives CSVSVGWNTEAFF. The variable domain in full, completed from reference TRBV29-1 and TRBJ1-1, reads SAVISQKPSRDICQRGTSLTIQCQVDSQVTMMFWYRQQPGQSLTLIATANQGSEATYESGFVIDKFPISRPNLTFSTLTVSNMSPEDSSIYLCSVSVGWNTEAFFGQGTRLTVV.

Only a few counts were recorded for this clone. The chain carries TRBV14 and TRBJ2-2, with D possibly being TRBD2 (5 bases). Germline V gene data show CDR1 as SGHDN and CDR2 as FVKESK. CDR3 length equals 19 residues. V was trimmed by 4 bases and J by 4 bases, leaving 25 bases between them. CDR3 region: CASSLSYIRRARGTGELFF. In nucleotides, the CDR3 is TGTGCCAGCAGCCTAAGCTACATTCGACGGGCCCGGGGCACCGGGGAGCTGTTTTTT.

This clone was seen more than once but under ten times. V usage is TRBV5-8 and J usage is TRBJ2-1, with TRBD1 identical over 8 bases. V shed 5 bases and J 6 bases; nucleotides not matched to a gene: 7. CDR1 and CDR2 from the germline V gene are SGHTS and YDEGEE. The length of the CDR3 is 14 residues. The CDR3: CASRRRGQGNEQFF. CDR3 sequence (DNA): TGTGCCAGCAGACGAAGAGGACAGGGCAATGAGCAGTTCTTC.

The chain couples TRBV10-3 to TRBJ2-5, with unresolved D. The germline CDR1 and CDR2 sequences are ENHRY and SYGVKD. This CDR3 comprises 17 residues. The V end lost 0 bases, the J end lost 5 bases, and 19 bases lay between the germline ends. The DNA of the CDR3 is TGTGCCATCAGTGAGTCGGTTCTAGTCCGCGATGCGGAGACCCAGTACTTC. Its protein product is CAISESVLVRDAETQYF.

This clone came up a few times. The genes are TRBV7-9 and TRBJ2-1, with D tentatively TRBD2 (5 bases). V gave up 6 bases and J gave up 7 bases, with 13 bases separating them. The CDR3 covers 13 residues. CDR1 and CDR2 (germline): SEHNR, FQNEAQ (reference sequence). DNA for the CDR3: TGTGCCAGCAGTATTTGGGGAGTAAATGAGCAGTTCTTC. As protein: CASSIWGVNEQFF.

This clone was detected a few times. This rearrangement joins TRBV29-1 to TRBJ2-3; 8 bases align to TRBD1. This CDR3 contains 12 residues. Unmatched junction bases numbered 3, after V lost 7 bases and J lost 3 bases. Germline V CDR1 and CDR2: SQVTM, ANQGSEA. Here the CDR3 reads CSATGGTDTQYF. In DNA, the CDR3 is TGCAGCGCCACAGGGGGGACAGATACGCAGTATTTT.